Listed below are T cell receptor beta chains from one sample, sequenced in a study of CD8 T cells in Susac syndrome. TCRdb used MiXCR to reprocess the immunoSEQ multiplex PCR reads, holding one entry per CDR3 protein. In the table there are 210,000 or so distinct CDR3 sequences, around 90% of which are singletons. The material sequenced was CD8+ T cells from PBMCs. These receptor sequences come from a human donor with multiple sclerosis. The CDR3 runs from the conserved cysteine through the conserved F or W. The order of the fields is J gene, V gene, D gene, clone size, CDR3 protein, CDR3 DNA. The D gene is left open where the match is weak. Only some rows state a clone size, as once, few, many or a class for expanded clones.

J: TRBJ2-1; V: TRBV2; D: -; size: -; CDR3: CASSGLRGAYNEQFF; DNA: TGTGCCAGCAGTGGGTTGCGCGGAGCCTACAATGAGCAGTTCTTC
J: TRBJ2-7; V: TRBV2; D: TRBD1; size: -; CDR3: CASSHRGLAYEQYF; DNA: TGTGCCAGCAGCCACAGGGGGCTAGCCTACGAGCAGTACTTC
J: TRBJ1-5; V: TRBV24-1; D: TRBD1; size: once; CDR3: CATSDWDRVKGGYSNQPQHF; DNA: TGTGCCACCAGTGATTGGGACAGGGTTAAAGGGGGATATAGCAATCAGCCCCAGCATTTT
J: TRBJ2-3; V: TRBV13; D: -; size: -; CDR3: CASAITDTQYF; DNA: TGTGCCAGCGCGATCACAGATACGCAGTATTTT
J: TRBJ2-2; V: TRBV7-3; D: TRBD1; size: once; CDR3: CASSLGQGGNGELFF; DNA: TGTGCCAGCAGCTTGGGACAGGGGGGGAACGGGGAGCTGTTTTTT
J: TRBJ1-5; V: TRBV28; D: -; size: -; CDR3: CASSWSGNGQPQHF; DNA: TGTGCCAGCAGTTGGAGCGGGAACGGTCAGCCCCAGCATTTT
J: TRBJ1-6; V: TRBV19; D: TRBD1; size: -; CDR3: CASSILGGDNSPLHF; DNA: TGTGCCAGTAGTATACTAGGGGGCGATAATTCACCCCTCCACTTT
J: TRBJ1-1; V: TRBV5-6; D: TRBD1; size: once; CDR3: CASSWDRVNTEAFF; DNA: TGTGCCAGCAGCTGGGACAGGGTGAACACTGAAGCTTTCTTT
J: TRBJ2-3; V: TRBV25-1; D: -; size: -; CDR3: CASSELGADPGFADTQYF; DNA: TGTGCCAGCAGTGAATTGGGGGCGGACCCCGGTTTTGCAGATACGCAGTATTTT
J: TRBJ2-4; V: TRBV12-3/TRBV12-4; D: -; size: -; CDR3: CASTSGVAKNIQYF; DNA: TGTGCCAGCACCTCAGGCGTAGCCAAAAACATTCAGTACTTC
J: TRBJ1-1; V: TRBV19; D: -; size: -; CDR3: CASSLFAGVITEAFF; DNA: TGTGCCAGTAGTTTATTCGCAGGTGTAATCACTGAAGCTTTCTTT
J: TRBJ1-2; V: TRBV5-1; D: -; size: -; CDR3: CASSLGEPVYGYTF; DNA: TGCGCCAGCAGCTTGGGCGAACCCGTCTATGGCTACACCTTC
J: TRBJ1-1; V: TRBV5-4; D: -; size: -; CDR3: CASTGAPGNTEAFF; DNA: TGTGCCAGCACCGGGGCGCCAGGGAACACTGAAGCTTTCTTT
J: TRBJ1-1; V: TRBV4-3; D: -; size: -; CDR3: CASSQDRGGNTEAFF; DNA: TGCGCCAGCAGCCAAGATCGTGGGGGGAACACTGAAGCTTTCTTT
J: TRBJ1-2; V: TRBV5-6; D: -; size: -; CDR3: CASSPGTGPYGYTF; DNA: TGTGCCAGCAGCCCAGGGACTGGACCCTATGGCTACACCTTC
J: TRBJ1-1; V: TRBV6-5; D: -; size: -; CDR3: CASSYSMDTEAFF; DNA: TGTGCCAGCAGTTACTCGATGGACACTGAAGCTTTCTTT
J: TRBJ2-2; V: TRBV27; D: -; size: -; CDR3: CASSLVYTGELFF; DNA: TGTGCCAGCAGTTTAGTGTACACCGGGGAGCTGTTTTTT
J: TRBJ1-2; V: TRBV4-3; D: -; size: -; CDR3: CASSHLPSDGNYGYTF; DNA: TGCGCCAGCAGCCATCTCCCCTCGGACGGAAACTATGGCTACACCTTC
J: TRBJ1-1; V: TRBV4-2; D: -; size: -; CDR3: CASSHLGAEAFF; DNA: TGTGCCAGCAGCCACTTAGGGGCGGAAGCTTTCTTT
J: TRBJ2-7; V: TRBV11-2; D: -; size: -; CDR3: CASSPGVPYEQYF; DNA: TGTGCCAGCAGCCCTGGGGTTCCCTACGAGCAGTACTTC
J: TRBJ2-2; V: TRBV27; D: -; size: -; CDR3: CASSFDSWGELFF; DNA: TGTGCCAGCAGTTTCGATTCTTGGGGGGAGCTGTTTTTT
J: TRBJ2-7; V: TRBV29-1; D: TRBD1; size: -; CDR3: CSVTGQGDSYEQYF; DNA: TGCAGCGTTACGGGACAGGGGGATTCCTACGAGCAGTACTTC
J: TRBJ2-1; V: TRBV6-5; D: -; size: -; CDR3: CASSSPPVGDNEQFF; DNA: TGTGCCAGCAGCTCGCCCCCAGTGGGAGACAATGAGCAGTTCTTC
J: TRBJ1-5; V: TRBV5-6; D: -; size: few; CDR3: CASSLSNNQPQHF; DNA: TGTGCCAGCAGCTTGTCGAACAATCAGCCCCAGCATTTT
J: TRBJ1-6; V: TRBV7-8; D: -; size: -; CDR3: CASSSGDSSNSPLHF; DNA: TGTGCCAGCAGCTCCGGGGACTCTTCTAATTCACCCCTCCACTTT
J: TRBJ2-7; V: TRBV20-1; D: TRBD2; size: -; CDR3: CSALNAVRGVYEQYF; DNA: TGCAGTGCTTTGAACGCTGTTCGGGGGGTCTACGAGCAGTACTTC
J: TRBJ1-2; V: TRBV24-1; D: -; size: -; CDR3: CATSEAGSNYGYTF; DNA: TGTGCCACCAGTGAGGCAGGGTCCAACTATGGCTACACCTTC
J: TRBJ2-7; V: TRBV6-5; D: -; size: -; CDR3: CASSYSRHRYEQYF; DNA: TGTGCCAGCAGTTACTCGAGACACCGTTACGAGCAGTACTTC
J: TRBJ2-7; V: TRBV6-5; D: -; size: once; CDR3: CASSYSLSAGNEQYF; DNA: TGTGCCAGCAGTTACTCCCTCTCGGCGGGGAATGAGCAGTACTTC
J: TRBJ2-1; V: TRBV19; D: TRBD2; size: once; CDR3: CASSPFGGDEQFF; DNA: TGTGCCAGTAGCCCGTTTGGGGGGGATGAGCAGTTCTTC
J: TRBJ2-7; V: TRBV13; D: -; size: -; CDR3: CASSLGAGSSYEQYF; DNA: TGTGCCAGCAGCTTAGGTGCGGGGTCCTCCTACGAGCAGTACTTC
J: TRBJ2-7; V: TRBV4-2; D: -; size: once; CDR3: CASSQDMRQSYEQYF; DNA: TGTGCCAGCAGCCAAGATATGCGGCAGTCCTACGAGCAGTACTTC
J: TRBJ1-1; V: TRBV12-3/TRBV12-4; D: -; size: -; CDR3: CASSLANMNTEAFF; DNA: TGTGCCAGCAGTTTAGCCAATATGAACACTGAAGCTTTCTTT
J: TRBJ2-1; V: TRBV3-1; D: TRBD2; size: -; CDR3: CASSHVSSGGWTNEQFF; DNA: TGTGCCAGCAGCCATGTTTCTAGCGGGGGTTGGACGAATGAGCAGTTCTTC
J: TRBJ1-6; V: TRBV5-4; D: TRBD1; size: -; CDR3: CASSSQTGGDSPLHF; DNA: TGTGCCAGCAGCTCGCAGACAGGGGGCGATTCACCCCTCCACTTT
J: TRBJ2-2; V: TRBV7-2; D: -; size: once; CDR3: CASTAGGLGSTGELFF; DNA: TGTGCCAGCACCGCCGGGGGGCTCGGGAGCACCGGGGAGCTGTTTTTT
J: TRBJ2-7; V: TRBV5-6; D: -; size: -; CDR3: CASSSPRVLPHEQYF; DNA: TGTGCCAGCAGCTCCCCGCGGGTTCTACCCCACGAGCAGTACTTC
J: TRBJ1-5; V: TRBV15; D: -; size: -; CDR3: CATSIGNQPQHF; DNA: TGTGCCACCAGCATAGGCAATCAGCCCCAGCATTTT
J: TRBJ1-1; V: TRBV5-6; D: -; size: few; CDR3: CASSLVGEAFF; DNA: TGTGCCAGCAGCTTGGTGGGTGAAGCTTTCTTT
J: TRBJ2-7; V: TRBV4-1; D: -; size: -; CDR3: CASSQKFRADDEQYF; DNA: TGCGCCAGCAGCCAAAAGTTCAGGGCGGACGATGAGCAGTACTTC
J: TRBJ2-7; V: TRBV27; D: TRBD2; size: few; CDR3: CASSSTGTSLSYEQYF; DNA: TGTGCCAGCAGTAGCACCGGGACTAGCCTCTCCTACGAGCAGTACTTC
J: TRBJ1-5; V: TRBV19; D: -; size: -; CDR3: CASSRWGGSGSNQPQHF; DNA: TGTGCCAGTAGTCGATGGGGGGGGTCTGGCAGCAATCAGCCCCAGCATTTT
J: TRBJ2-3; V: TRBV15; D: TRBD2; size: -; CDR3: CATSSGLARDTQYF; DNA: TGTGCCACCAGCTCTGGACTAGCAAGAGATACGCAGTATTTT
J: TRBJ1-1; V: TRBV5-4; D: -; size: -; CDR3: CASSLVLGDTEAFF; DNA: TGTGCCAGCAGCTTGGTACTAGGGGACACTGAAGCTTTCTTT
J: TRBJ2-3; V: TRBV5-6; D: -; size: -; CDR3: CASSYSPTLTDTQYF; DNA: TGTGCCAGCAGCTACTCCCCGACACTCACAGATACGCAGTATTTT
J: TRBJ1-5; V: TRBV6-2/TRBV6-3; D: -; size: once; CDR3: CASSYRDLSNQPQHF; DNA: TGTGCCAGCAGTTATAGGGACTTAAGCAATCAGCCCCAGCATTTT
J: TRBJ2-7; V: TRBV29-1; D: -; size: few; CDR3: CSVDRDHEQYF; DNA: TGCAGCGTTGACAGGGACCACGAGCAGTACTTC
J: TRBJ2-1; V: TRBV2; D: -; size: few; CDR3: CASSENEQFF; DNA: TGTGCCAGCAGTGAAAACGAGCAGTTCTTC
J: TRBJ2-6; V: TRBV4-2; D: TRBD1; size: -; CDR3: CASSQGTGGAGANVLTF; DNA: TGTGCCAGCAGCCAAGGTACAGGGGGCGCTGGGGCCAACGTCCTGACTTTC
J: TRBJ2-1; V: TRBV25-1; D: -; size: -; CDR3: CASSEEGGEQFF; DNA: TGTGCCAGCAGTGAAGAGGGAGGTGAGCAGTTCTTC
J: TRBJ1-4; V: TRBV4-3; D: -; size: -; CDR3: CASSQDSTDNEKLFF; DNA: TGCGCCAGCAGCCAAGATTCAACAGATAATGAAAAACTGTTTTTT
J: TRBJ1-5; V: TRBV19; D: -; size: -; CDR3: CASSLYLNQPQHF; DNA: TGTGCCAGTAGTCTTTACCTAAATCAGCCCCAGCATTTT
J: TRBJ2-2; V: TRBV12-3/TRBV12-4; D: TRBD1; size: -; CDR3: CATVGTGGTGELFF; DNA: TGTGCCACAGTGGGGACAGGGGGTACCGGGGAGCTGTTTTTT
J: TRBJ2-2; V: TRBV4-2; D: -; size: once; CDR3: CASSPGTQNTGELFF; DNA: TGTGCCAGCAGCCCCGGGACCCAGAACACCGGGGAGCTGTTTTTT